These T cell receptor beta chains were read from a single sample in a study of cytomegalovirus exposure and HLA in healthy donors. Produced via immunoSEQ multiplex PCR; TCRdb's table is partial and in-frame only. The sample holds around 100,000 clones, nearly 80% seen once. The sequencing input was PBMCs. These receptor sequences come from a woman aged 40-49 years in good health and CMV-seropositive. Both conserved end residues are part of each CDR3. Fields, in order: clone size, V gene, D gene, J gene, CDR3 DNA, CDR3 protein. D genes are given only for firm matches. The size entry is marked missing in some rows and otherwise reads once, few, many or a size class.

size: -; V: TRBV2; D: -; J: TRBJ2-5; DNA: TGTGCCAGCAGGGCGATCCTAGGAGGAGAAGAGACCCAGTACTTC; CDR3: CASRAILGGEETQYF
size: -; V: TRBV5-1; D: TRBD1; J: TRBJ2-5; DNA: TGCGCCAGCAAGCTGACAGGGGTCCAAGAGACCCAGTACTTC; CDR3: CASKLTGVQETQYF
size: -; V: TRBV7-9; D: TRBD2; J: TRBJ2-3; DNA: TGTGCCAGCAGCTTTGCTAGCGGGAGAGATACGCAGTATTTT; CDR3: CASSFASGRDTQYF
size: -; V: TRBV7-8; D: -; J: TRBJ1-4; DNA: TGTGCCAGCAGCTTGCGGCCAACTAATGAAAAACTGTTTTTT; CDR3: CASSLRPTNEKLFF
size: -; V: TRBV14; D: -; J: TRBJ2-7; DNA: TGTGCCAGCAGCCAAGTAGCGGGGCCGACAGGGGAGCAGTACTTC; CDR3: CASSQVAGPTGEQYF
size: -; V: TRBV7-2; D: -; J: TRBJ2-3; DNA: TGTGCCAGCAGCTCCGGCCTAAGCGCAGATACGCAGTATTTT; CDR3: CASSSGLSADTQYF
size: -; V: TRBV7-9; D: TRBD1; J: TRBJ2-7; DNA: TGTGCCAGCGGGGGGACAGGTTACAGCTCCTACGAGCAGTACTTC; CDR3: CASGGTGYSSYEQYF
size: -; V: TRBV21-1; D: -; J: TRBJ2-3; DNA: TGTGCCAGCAGCAAGCAGCTTAGCGGGACTCAACCCGATACGCAGTATTTT; CDR3: CASSKQLSGTQPDTQYF
size: few; V: TRBV19; D: TRBD1; J: TRBJ1-5; DNA: TGTGCCAGTAGTCTCGACAGGGGAGGTCAGCCCCAGCATTTT; CDR3: CASSLDRGGQPQHF
size: -; V: TRBV28; D: -; J: TRBJ1-1; DNA: TGTGCCAGCAGTCCTCGAACAGGGCACACTGAAGCTTTCTTT; CDR3: CASSPRTGHTEAFF
size: few; V: TRBV25-1; D: TRBD1; J: TRBJ1-4; DNA: TGTGCCAGCAGTGACAGGACAGGGGCCAATGAAAAACTGTTTTTT; CDR3: CASSDRTGANEKLFF
size: -; V: TRBV30; D: TRBD1; J: TRBJ1-1; DNA: TGTGCCTGGAGTATATCAACAGGGGGCTCTGAAGCTTTCTTT; CDR3: CAWSISTGGSEAFF
size: once; V: TRBV7-3; D: -; J: TRBJ2-5; DNA: TGTGCCAGCAGCTTAGGACTACAAGAGACCCAGTACTTC; CDR3: CASSLGLQETQYF
size: -; V: TRBV5-8; D: -; J: TRBJ2-2; DNA: TGTGCCAGCAGCAAATTTCAGAAGACCGGGGAGCTGTTTTTT; CDR3: CASSKFQKTGELFF
size: -; V: TRBV7-2; D: -; J: TRBJ1-4; DNA: TGTGCCAGCAGCCGAAACGGGGGGCTGATCGGAAAACTGTTTTTT; CDR3: CASSRNGGLIGKLFF
size: once; V: TRBV29-1; D: TRBD1; J: TRBJ1-1; DNA: TGCAGCGTTGAAGATCTCGACAGGGAATGGGCTTTCTTT; CDR3: CSVEDLDREWAFF
size: -; V: TRBV27; D: TRBD1; J: TRBJ2-7; DNA: TGTGCCAGCAGTTTTTCAGGGGGTCCTTCCTACGAGCACTACTTC; CDR3: CASSFSGGPSYEHYF
size: -; V: TRBV18; D: TRBD1; J: TRBJ2-2; DNA: TGTGCCAGCTCACCACAGGGACAGGGGTACACCGGGGAGCTGTTTTTT; CDR3: CASSPQGQGYTGELFF
size: once; V: TRBV10-1; D: -; J: TRBJ2-3; DNA: TGCGCCAGGACTCTTCTGGCTAGCACAGATACGCAGTATTTT; CDR3: CARTLLASTDTQYF
size: -; V: TRBV29-1; D: TRBD1; J: TRBJ1-2; DNA: TGCAGCGTCCAGACAGGGGGATCAAACTATGGCTACACCTTC; CDR3: CSVQTGGSNYGYTF
size: -; V: TRBV7-9; D: TRBD1; J: TRBJ1-1; DNA: TGTGCCAGCAGCGCAAGGTGGGGACAGCACACTGAAGCTTTCTTT; CDR3: CASSARWGQHTEAFF
size: -; V: TRBV7-9; D: -; J: TRBJ1-1; DNA: TGTGCCAGCAGCTCAACCGCAGGGAGGGACACTGAAGCTTTCTTT; CDR3: CASSSTAGRDTEAFF
size: once; V: TRBV2; D: TRBD2; J: TRBJ2-7; DNA: TGTGCCAGCAGTGTCTCTAGGACTAGCGGCTTTTTCAGCTCCTACGAGCAGTACTTC; CDR3: CASSVSRTSGFFSSYEQYF
size: -; V: TRBV15; D: -; J: TRBJ2-1; DNA: TGTGCCACCAGCCACTTTCGAGCGGAGAGCTACAATGAGCAGTTCTTC; CDR3: CATSHFRAESYNEQFF
size: -; V: TRBV12-5; D: -; J: TRBJ2-7; DNA: TGTGCTAGTGCTGGGGGCGGGTTCTCCTACGAGCAGTACTTC; CDR3: CASAGGGFSYEQYF
size: -; V: TRBV7-8; D: TRBD2; J: TRBJ2-3; DNA: TGTGCCAGCAGCTTAACTAGCGGGATGAGCACAGATACGCAGTATTTT; CDR3: CASSLTSGMSTDTQYF
size: -; V: TRBV10-3; D: -; J: TRBJ2-2; DNA: TGTGCCATCAGCCCCCGGGGGACAGAGGGGTACAGAGGGGAGCTGTTTTTT; CDR3: CAISPRGTEGYRGELFF
size: -; V: TRBV11-2; D: TRBD2; J: TRBJ2-1; DNA: TGTGCCAGCAGCCCCGCGACTAGCCCTAAACAGTTCTTC; CDR3: CASSPATSPKQFF
size: -; V: TRBV6-5; D: -; J: TRBJ1-5; DNA: TGTGCCAGCATCTCCGTGGGGGGAAGCAATCAGCCCCAGCATTTT; CDR3: CASISVGGSNQPQHF
size: -; V: TRBV4-2; D: TRBD2; J: TRBJ2-1; DNA: TGTGCCAGCAGCCAAGATCGGGCTAGCGGGGGGAATGAGCAGTTCTTC; CDR3: CASSQDRASGGNEQFF
size: -; V: TRBV11-3; D: -; J: TRBJ2-7; DNA: TGTGCCAGCAGCTTCTCGTCCGGGGGAGGCTACGAGCAGTACTTC; CDR3: CASSFSSGGGYEQYF
size: few; V: TRBV10-2; D: -; J: TRBJ1-5; DNA: TGCGCCAGCAGTGAGACCGAGATCAATCAGCCCCAGCATTTT; CDR3: CASSETEINQPQHF
size: -; V: TRBV27; D: TRBD2; J: TRBJ2-7; DNA: TGTGCCAGCAGACGTGGACTAGCGGCAGCGTACGAGCAGTACTTC; CDR3: CASRRGLAAAYEQYF
size: -; V: TRBV19; D: TRBD1; J: TRBJ1-5; DNA: TGTGCCAGTAGTACCCAACCCCGGGACAGTTATTTTTATGCCCAGCATTTT; CDR3: CASSTQPRDSYFYAQHF
size: -; V: TRBV9; D: -; J: TRBJ2-2; DNA: TGTGCCAGCAGCGTCTCTAGCGACGCGAACACCGGGGAGCTGTTTTTT; CDR3: CASSVSSDANTGELFF
size: -; V: TRBV30; D: TRBD2; J: TRBJ2-7; DNA: TGTGCCTGGAGTAGAAAGGAAGCGGGAGCCCTCGAGCAGTACTTC; CDR3: CAWSRKEAGALEQYF
size: -; V: TRBV25-1; D: TRBD1; J: TRBJ2-7; DNA: TGTGCCAGCGGATCGGCCGCCGGGACAGGGGGTCCCGAGCAGTACTTC; CDR3: CASGSAAGTGGPEQYF
size: -; V: TRBV6-6; D: TRBD2; J: TRBJ2-5; DNA: TGTGCCAGCAGTTACCTGGGCGGGAGGGGCCAAGAGACCCAGTACTTC; CDR3: CASSYLGGRGQETQYF
size: -; V: TRBV5-1; D: TRBD1; J: TRBJ1-2; DNA: TGCGCCAGCAGCTACCAACAGGGGACCTCCTATGGCTACACCTTC; CDR3: CASSYQQGTSYGYTF
size: -; V: TRBV29-1; D: -; J: TRBJ2-1; DNA: TGCAGCGTTGAAAAGGGGGGGGGTAGTGAGCAGTTCTTC; CDR3: CSVEKGGGSEQFF
size: -; V: TRBV10-3; D: TRBD2; J: TRBJ2-1; DNA: TGTGCCATCAGTGAGAGGGGCTTAGCGGGAGGGGGAAATGAGCAGTTCTTC; CDR3: CAISERGLAGGGNEQFF
size: -; V: TRBV9; D: TRBD1; J: TRBJ2-3; DNA: TGTGCCAGCAGCGTCCGCGGGACAGGAGAGGATACGCAGTATTTT; CDR3: CASSVRGTGEDTQYF
size: -; V: TRBV7-2; D: TRBD2; J: TRBJ2-1; DNA: TGTGCCAGCAGCCTCCCAACTAGCGGGATCTCCTACAATGAGCAGTTCTTC; CDR3: CASSLPTSGISYNEQFF
size: -; V: TRBV27; D: -; J: TRBJ2-7; DNA: TGTGCCAGCAAAGAGGGAAATAGGGAGCAGTACTTC; CDR3: CASKEGNREQYF
size: few; V: TRBV27; D: TRBD2; J: TRBJ2-7; DNA: TGTGCCAGCAGTTTGGGTAGCGGGAGAACCTACGAGCAGTACTTC; CDR3: CASSLGSGRTYEQYF
size: -; V: TRBV5-6; D: TRBD1; J: TRBJ2-7; DNA: TGTGCCAGCAGGACAGGGGAACTCGACGAGCAGTACTTC; CDR3: CASRTGELDEQYF